This T cell receptor beta chain was sequenced during a study of cytomegalovirus exposure and HLA in healthy donors. Measured with immunoSEQ multiplex PCR; TCRdb has only the in-frame clones, and not every one. Among about 82,000 clones, just under 95% were seen once, and the ten largest hold 0.55% to 0.75%. Comments on this clone: The target antigen is unknown.

Notes on the study in general: Rare TCR sequences predominated, though certain public TCRs were found in many donors.

The CDR3 covers 13 residues. Germline lookup yields CDR1 SGHDN and CDR2 FVKESK. Trimming stripped 6 bases from V and 5 bases from J, with 13 bases between. The chain links TRBV14 to TRBJ1-1; perhaps TRBD1 as D (6 bases). The source is a man younger than 35 in good health and CMV-seronegative. Sequences were obtained from PBMCs. The CDR3 nucleotides read TGTGCCAGCAGTCGGCAGGGGAATACTGAAGCTTTCTTT. Its protein is CASSRQGNTEAFF.